This record covers a single T cell receptor (beta chain). This clonotype was seen a few times. There is no known antigen for this receptor. Per-base qualities were not stored, and no clone one base away is much larger. This sample was included in a study of response to subunit inactivated influenza vaccine (dated by TCRdb to 2017 to 2018). At the level of the whole study: To follow how T cells responded to a trivalent subunit inactivated influenza vaccine, the researchers relied on deep quantitative profiling of the T cell receptor repertoire. The paper's findings and limits, for the study overall: The authors suggested that each seasonal influenza vaccination may recruit only a limited number of new T cells.

Libraries were built with RT-PCR. The run used an Illumina HiSeq 2500. Using fastp at Q25 and MiXCR, TCRdb reprocessed the public reads and kept productive beta chains. When rows share a CDR3 protein, they turn into one entry using the most common DNA and genes. For this sample there are about 190,000 distinct CDR3 sequences; approximately 14% appear just once. Roughly 24% of the sample lies in the top ten. The CDR3 runs 19 amino acids, cysteine and phenylalanine included. The entry retains the CDR3 DNA only, 57 bases that are in frame from base 1. Looking up the germline V gene yields CDR1 MDHEN and CDR2 SYDVKM. The V and J ends are trimmed by 6 bases and 0 bases, leaving 27 bases between them.

The receptor comes from a man aged 45-65 years who received an inactivated influenza vaccine. Donor details come from another sample of the same person, matched by shared clones. The chain employs TRBV28 and TRBJ2-7; the D match is possibly TRBD1 or TRBD2, with 5 bases aligned in each. The input for sequencing was CD8+ T cells sorted from PBMCs, taken roughly 5 days after vaccination. The CDR3 is CASSSTPRARDGYSYEQYF. The nucleotides read TGTGCCAGCAGCTCAACACCCCGGGCCCGGGACGGCTACTCCTACGAGCAGTACTTC.